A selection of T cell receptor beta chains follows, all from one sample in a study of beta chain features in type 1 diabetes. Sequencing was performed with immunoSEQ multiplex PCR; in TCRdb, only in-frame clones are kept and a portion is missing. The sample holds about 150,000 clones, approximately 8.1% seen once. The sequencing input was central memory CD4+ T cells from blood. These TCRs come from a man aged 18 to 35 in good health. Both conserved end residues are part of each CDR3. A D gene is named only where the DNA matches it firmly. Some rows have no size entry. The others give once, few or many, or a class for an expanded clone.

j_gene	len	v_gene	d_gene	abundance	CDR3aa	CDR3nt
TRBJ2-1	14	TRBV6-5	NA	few	CASSFVGAYNEQFF	TGTGCCAGCAGTTTCGTAGGGGCCTACAATGAGCAGTTCTTC
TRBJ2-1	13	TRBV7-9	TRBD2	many	CASSGLARNEQFF	TGTGCCAGCAGCGGACTAGCGCGGAATGAGCAGTTCTTC
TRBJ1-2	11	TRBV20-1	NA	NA	CSARGSWGYTF	TGCAGTGCTAGGGGGAGCTGGGGCTACACCTTC
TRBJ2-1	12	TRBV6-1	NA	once	CASSPHGREQFF	TGTGCCAGCAGTCCCCACGGGAGAGAGCAGTTCTTC
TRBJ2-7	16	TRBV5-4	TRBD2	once	CASSLTSGGPSHEQYF	TGTGCCAGCAGCTTAACTAGCGGGGGCCCGTCCCACGAGCAGTACTTC
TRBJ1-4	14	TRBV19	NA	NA	CASSMSGRNEKLFF	TGTGCCAGTAGTATGTCAGGGAGGAATGAAAAACTGTTTTTT
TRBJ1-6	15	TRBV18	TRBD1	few	CASQDGQGNNSPLHF	TGTGCCAGTCAAGACGGACAGGGTAATAATTCACCCCTCCACTTT
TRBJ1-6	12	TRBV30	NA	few	CAWNKFNSPLHF	TGTGCCTGGAACAAGTTCAATTCACCCCTCCACTTT
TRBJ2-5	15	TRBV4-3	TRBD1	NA	CASSQGTGGMETQYF	TGCGCCAGCAGCCAAGGGACAGGGGGCATGGAGACCCAGTACTTC
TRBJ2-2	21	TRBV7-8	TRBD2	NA	CASSHPDRGTSGGENTGELFF	TGTGCCAGCAGCCACCCAGACCGAGGGACTAGCGGGGGAGAGAACACCGGGGAGCTGTTTTTT
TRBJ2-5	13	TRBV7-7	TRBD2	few	CASSGATQETQYF	TGTGCTAGCAGCGGGGCTACTCAAGAGACCCAGTACTTC
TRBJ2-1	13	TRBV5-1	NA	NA	CASSFDTYNEQFF	TGCGCCAGCAGCTTCGACACTTACAATGAGCAGTTCTTC
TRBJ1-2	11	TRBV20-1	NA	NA	CSASRNYGYTF	TGCAGTGCTAGTCGGAACTATGGCTACACCTTC
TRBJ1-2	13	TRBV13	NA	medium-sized	CASSLNRAYGYTF	TGTGCCAGCAGCTTAAACAGGGCTTATGGCTACACCTTC
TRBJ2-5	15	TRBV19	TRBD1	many	CASRTGDLGYETQYF	TGTGCCAGTAGGACAGGGGATTTGGGCTATGAGACCCAGTACTTC
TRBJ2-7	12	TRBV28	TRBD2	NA	CASTRGAYEQYF	TGTGCCAGCACCCGGGGGGCCTACGAGCAGTACTTC
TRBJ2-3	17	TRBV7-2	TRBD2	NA	CASSSPGLAGYTDTQYF	TGTGCCAGCAGCTCTCCGGGACTAGCGGGGTACACAGATACGCAGTATTTT
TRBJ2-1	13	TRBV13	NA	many	CASSLFTGNEQFF	TGTGCCAGCAGCTTATTTACGGGAAATGAGCAGTTCTTC
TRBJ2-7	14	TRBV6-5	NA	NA	CASRDRDMGVEQYF	TGTGCCAGCAGGGACCGGGACATGGGAGTCGAGCAGTACTTC
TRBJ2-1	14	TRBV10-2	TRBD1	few	CASSRQGVYNEQFF	TGCGCCAGCAGCAGACAGGGCGTCTACAATGAGCAGTTCTTC
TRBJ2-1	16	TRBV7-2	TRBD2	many	CASSSASGGGYNEQFF	TGTGCCAGCAGCTCCGCATCGGGAGGGGGATACAATGAGCAGTTCTTC
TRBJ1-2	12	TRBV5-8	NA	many	CASSLHFYGYTF	TGTGCCAGCAGCTTGCACTTCTATGGCTACACCTTC
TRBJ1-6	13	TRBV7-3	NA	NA	CASSTPGDSPLHF	TGTGCCAGCAGTACACCAGGGGATTCACCCCTCCACTTT
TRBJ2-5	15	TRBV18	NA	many	CASSPQGLNQETQYF	TGTGCCAGCTCACCGCAGGGGCTAAACCAAGAGACCCAGTACTTC
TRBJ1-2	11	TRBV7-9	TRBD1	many	CASSSGTDYTF	TGTGCCAGCAGCTCCGGGACAGACTACACCTTC
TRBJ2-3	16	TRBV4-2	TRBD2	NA	CASSQNAGGGTDTQYF	TGTGCCAGCAGCCAAAACGCCGGGGGGGGCACAGATACGCAGTATTTT
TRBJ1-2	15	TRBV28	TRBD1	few	CASSTPGQGIGGYTF	TGTGCCAGCAGCACTCCGGGACAGGGGATTGGTGGCTACACCTTC
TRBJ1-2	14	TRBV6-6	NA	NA	CASIKGPENYGYTF	TGTGCCAGCATTAAGGGGCCAGAAAACTATGGCTACACCTTC
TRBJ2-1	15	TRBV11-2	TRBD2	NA	CASSLARLALEEQFF	TGTGCCAGCAGCTTAGCCAGACTAGCGCTTGAGGAGCAGTTCTTC
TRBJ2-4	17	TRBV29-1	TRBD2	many	CSVEDPFLAGGTNIQYF	TGCAGCGTTGAAGATCCGTTTTTAGCGGGGGGGACGAACATTCAGTACTTC
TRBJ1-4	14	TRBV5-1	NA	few	CASSFGATNEKLFF	TGCGCCAGCAGCTTCGGGGCAACTAATGAAAAACTGTTTTTT
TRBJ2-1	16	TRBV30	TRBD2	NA	CAWSVFSTSGNNEQFF	TGTGCCTGGAGTGTATTCTCGACTAGCGGCAACAATGAGCAGTTCTTC
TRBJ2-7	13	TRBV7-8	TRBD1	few	CATWGQGEGEQYF	TGTGCCACCTGGGGACAGGGCGAAGGCGAGCAGTACTTC
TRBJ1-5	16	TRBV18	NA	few	CASSPWARLDNQPQHF	TGTGCCAGCTCACCCTGGGCACGCCTCGACAATCAGCCCCAGCATTTT
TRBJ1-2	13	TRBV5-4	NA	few	CASSLQERGGYTF	TGTGCCAGCAGTTTACAGGAGAGAGGTGGCTACACCTTC
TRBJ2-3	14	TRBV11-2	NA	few	CASSSYGGTDTQYF	TGTGCCAGCAGCTCCTATGGTGGCACAGATACGCAGTATTTT
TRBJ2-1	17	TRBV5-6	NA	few	CASSLSGTGWGLNEQFF	TGTGCCAGCAGCTTGTCCGGGACTGGATGGGGCCTTAATGAGCAGTTCTTC
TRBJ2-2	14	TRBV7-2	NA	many	CASSFGLDTGELFF	TGTGCCAGCAGCTTCGGGTTAGACACCGGGGAGCTGTTTTTT
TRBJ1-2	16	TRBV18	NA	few	CASSPLTPGQSYGYTF	TGTGCCAGCTCACCTCTTACTCCGGGACAAAGCTATGGCTACACCTTC
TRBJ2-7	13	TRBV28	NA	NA	CASTSPPGYEQYF	TGTGCCAGCACCTCCCCCCCGGGCTACGAGCAGTACTTC
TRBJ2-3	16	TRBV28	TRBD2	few	CASRRTSGGPGDTQYF	TGTGCCAGCAGACGGACTAGCGGGGGCCCCGGGGATACGCAGTATTTT
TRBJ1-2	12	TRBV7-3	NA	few	CASSTSGVGYTF	TGTGCCAGCAGCACTTCAGGGGTAGGCTACACCTTC
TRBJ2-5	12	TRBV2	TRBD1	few	CAGGQGRETQYF	TGTGCCGGTGGACAGGGCAGGGAGACCCAGTACTTC
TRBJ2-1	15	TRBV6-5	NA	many	CATHDIRGANNEQFF	TGTGCCACCCACGATATTCGGGGGGCGAACAATGAGCAGTTCTTC
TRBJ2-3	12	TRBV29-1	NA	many	CSAETGGDTQYF	TGCAGCGCCGAGACAGGCGGAGATACGCAGTATTTT